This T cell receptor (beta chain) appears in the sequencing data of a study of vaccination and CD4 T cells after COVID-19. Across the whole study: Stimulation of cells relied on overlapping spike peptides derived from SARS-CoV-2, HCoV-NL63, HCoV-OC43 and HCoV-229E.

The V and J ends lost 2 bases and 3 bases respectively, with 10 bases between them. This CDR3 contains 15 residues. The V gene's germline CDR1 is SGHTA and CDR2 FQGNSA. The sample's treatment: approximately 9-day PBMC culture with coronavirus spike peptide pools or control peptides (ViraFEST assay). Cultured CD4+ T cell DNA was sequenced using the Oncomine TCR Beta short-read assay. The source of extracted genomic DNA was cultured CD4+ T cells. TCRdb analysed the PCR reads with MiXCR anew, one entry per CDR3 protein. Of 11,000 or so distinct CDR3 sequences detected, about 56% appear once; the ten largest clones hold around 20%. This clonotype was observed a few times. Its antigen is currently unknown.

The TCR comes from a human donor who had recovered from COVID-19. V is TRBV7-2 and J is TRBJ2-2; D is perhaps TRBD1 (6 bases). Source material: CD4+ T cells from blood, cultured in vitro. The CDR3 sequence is CASSLNRVYTGELFF. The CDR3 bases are TGTGCCAGCAGCTTAAACAGGGTGTACACCGGGGAGCTGTTTTTT. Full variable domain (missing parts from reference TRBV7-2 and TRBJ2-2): GAGVSQSPSNKVTEKGKDVELRCDPISGHTALYWYRQSLGQGLEFLIYFQGNSAPDKSGLPSDRFSAERTGGSVSTLTIQRTQQEDSAVYLCASSLNRVYTGELFFGEGSRLTVL.